These T cell receptor beta chains were read from a single sample in a study of blood T cell repertoires in COVID-19. Only in-frame clones appear in the TCRdb table, and some are missing; sequencing was by immunoSEQ multiplex PCR. In the table there are over 15,000 clones, around 92% of which are singletons. Sequencing was performed on peripheral blood. The source of these receptors is a human donor in a cohort sampled during active COVID-19. CDR3s include the opening cysteine and the closing phenylalanine or tryptophan. The D gene is left open where the match is weak. Size tells how often a clone was seen (once, few, many) or the class of an expanded clone, and some rows leave it out.

J | size | D | V | DNA | CDR3
TRBJ1-2 | - | - | TRBV24-1 | TGTGCCACCAGTGAACCCACAGGGTTCAACTATGGCTACACCTTC | CATSEPTGFNYGYTF
TRBJ2-7 | once | TRBD1 | TRBV13 | TGTGCCAGCAGCCCAGGGACAGGGGGTTACTACGAGCAGTACTTC | CASSPGTGGYYEQYF
TRBJ2-3 | - | - | TRBV5-6 | TGTGCCAGCAGCCCTGCCGGACTTCCAGATACGCAGTATTTT | CASSPAGLPDTQYF
TRBJ2-3 | - | TRBD2 | TRBV5-1 | TGCGCCAGCAGCAAGGGACTAGCGGCTAGCACAGATACGCAGTATTTT | CASSKGLAASTDTQYF
TRBJ2-1 | - | TRBD2 | TRBV5-1 | TGCGCCAGCAGCTTTACTAGCGGTAGCTCCTACAATGAGCAGTTCTTC | CASSFTSGSSYNEQFF
TRBJ1-5 | - | TRBD1 | TRBV5-1 | TGCGCCAGCAGCTACTCGGGACAGGTTAATCAGCCCCAGCATTTT | CASSYSGQVNQPQHF
TRBJ2-5 | - | - | TRBV28 | TGTGCCAGCAGCAACCGACAAGACAGGGCGGGGGAGACCCAGTACTTC | CASSNRQDRAGETQYF
TRBJ1-4 | - | - | TRBV2 | TGTGCAGCCTCCGGGACACGGAATGAAAAACTGTTTTTT | CAASGTRNEKLFF
TRBJ1-1 | - | - | TRBV1 | TGCACCAGCAGCCGAGACAGGGGGGACACTGAAGCTTTCTTT | CTSSRDRGDTEAFF
TRBJ2-2 | - | - | TRBV9 | TGTGCCAGCAGCGTAGTTGCGTTGAGCGGGGAGCTGTTTTTT | CASSVVALSGELFF
TRBJ2-1 | - | - | TRBV9 | TGTGCCAGCAGCATGCAAGACATCTCCTACAATGAGCAGTTCTTC | CASSMQDISYNEQFF
TRBJ2-1 | - | TRBD2 | TRBV7-6 | TGTGCCAGCAGCTTAGTGGCTAGCGGGAGGGCACAGGGTAATGAGCAGTTCTTC | CASSLVASGRAQGNEQFF
TRBJ1-2 | - | TRBD1 | TRBV7-2 | TGTGCCAGCAGCCCAGTACAGGGGAACTATGGCTACACCTTC | CASSPVQGNYGYTF
TRBJ1-1 | - | TRBD1 | TRBV3-1/TRBV3-2 | TGTGCCAGCAGCCAAGAGGGAGGACAGGGGGCTCCTGAAGCTTTCTTT | CASSQEGGQGAPEAFF
TRBJ2-7 | - | - | TRBV6-5 | TGTGCCAGCAGTTACTCGAGTAGGCAGTACTTC | CASSYSSRQYF
TRBJ2-1 | - | TRBD2 | TRBV2 | TGTGCCAGCGGGGATGGACTAGCCCCAGGGTCTAATGAGCAGTTCTTC | CASGDGLAPGSNEQFF
TRBJ2-5 | - | - | TRBV5-1 | TGCGCCAGCAGCCTGGGGACCGCGGGAGAGACCCAGTACTTC | CASSLGTAGETQYF
TRBJ2-1 | - | - | TRBV7-7 | TGTGCTAGCAGCTTGAGAGGGTTCGGGGATCCTGGCTACCACAATGAGCAGTTCTTC | CASSLRGFGDPGYHNEQFF
TRBJ2-2 | - | - | TRBV6-1 | TGTGCCAGCAGTGAACGAGGGACTCCTCGCACCGGGGAGCTGTTTTTT | CASSERGTPRTGELFF
TRBJ2-5 | - | TRBD2 | TRBV3-1/TRBV3-2 | TGTGCCAGCAGCCGAATCCCGGGAGCGGGAGTCGAGACCCAGTACTTC | CASSRIPGAGVETQYF
TRBJ1-4 | - | TRBD1 | TRBV15 | TGTGCCGCCGGAAGGACAGGGTCTAATGAAAAACTGTTTTTT | CAAGRTGSNEKLFF
TRBJ2-1 | - | TRBD2 | TRBV12-5 | TGTGCTAGTGCCATAGCGGGAGGTTGGGATGAGCAGTTCTTC | CASAIAGGWDEQFF
TRBJ1-2 | - | - | TRBV2 | TGTGCCAGCAGGGTCCGGGACGGACTAGCTAACTATGGCTACACCTTC | CASRVRDGLANYGYTF
TRBJ2-2 | - | TRBD2 | TRBV4-2 | TGTGCCAGCAGCCAAGTGCTAGCGGGGAACACCGGGGAGCTGTTTTTT | CASSQVLAGNTGELFF
TRBJ1-2 | - | TRBD1 | TRBV6-5 | TGTGCCAGCCGACAGGGTAACTATGGCTACACCTTC | CASRQGNYGYTF
TRBJ1-2 | - | - | TRBV7-3 | TGTGCCAGCAGCTTAAGAGCGACAGGAGGCGGTGGCTACACCTTC | CASSLRATGGGGYTF
TRBJ1-2 | - | TRBD1 | TRBV5-1 | TGCGCCAGCAGCTTGGAAGCAGGGGGCTTCTATGGCTACACCTTC | CASSLEAGGFYGYTF
TRBJ1-4 | - | TRBD1 | TRBV28 | TGTGCCAGCACCCCCAGGAAGGGGGCCAATGAAAAACTGTTTTTT | CASTPRKGANEKLFF
TRBJ2-1 | - | - | TRBV3-1/TRBV3-2 | TGTGCCAGCTCCGGAGGGCTGGACAATGAGCAGTTCTTC | CASSGGLDNEQFF
TRBJ2-1 | - | TRBD2 | TRBV30 | TGTGCCTGGAGTGTCTTACTAGCGGGAGGATACAATGAGCAGTTCTTC | CAWSVLLAGGYNEQFF
TRBJ2-7 | - | TRBD2 | TRBV5-1 | TGCGCCAGCAGCCCGATAGCGGGAGGACCCTCCTACGAGCAGTACTTC | CASSPIAGGPSYEQYF
TRBJ1-1 | - | - | TRBV7-8 | TGTGCCAGCAGCTTACTACAGGACACTGAAGCTTTCTTT | CASSLLQDTEAFF
TRBJ2-1 | - | TRBD1 | TRBV5-4 | TGTGCCAGCGGGTTCCAGGACAGGGATAACAATGAGCAGTTCTTC | CASGFQDRDNNEQFF
TRBJ2-6 | - | TRBD1 | TRBV11-2 | TGTGCCAGCAGCTTAGATCACGACAGGGGTGCTTTC | CASSLDHDRGAF
TRBJ2-3 | - | TRBD1 | TRBV18 | TGTGCCAGCTCTCTTGACAGGGGGAAGGATACGCAGTATTTT | CASSLDRGKDTQYF
TRBJ2-2 | - | TRBD2 | TRBV5-1 | TGCGCCAGCAGCTCACCTCTAGCGGGAGGTCTGGACGGGGAGCTGTTTTTT | CASSSPLAGGLDGELFF
TRBJ2-1 | - | - | TRBV7-8 | TGTGCCAGCAGCTCACTCCGATGGTCGTACAATGAGCAGTTCTTC | CASSSLRWSYNEQFF
TRBJ2-7 | - | TRBD2 | TRBV5-1 | TGCGCCAGCAGCTTACAGCCCACCAGCGGGAGTCCCCTCGAGCAGTACTTC | CASSLQPTSGSPLEQYF
TRBJ2-5 | - | - | TRBV15 | TGTGCCACCAGCCTGGGGGCCCAAGAGACCCAGTACTTC | CATSLGAQETQYF
TRBJ2-2 | - | TRBD1 | TRBV24-1 | TGTGCCACCAGTGATTGGGGACAGGGCCTAACCGGGGAGCTGTTTTTT | CATSDWGQGLTGELFF
TRBJ1-1 | - | TRBD1 | TRBV6-6 | TGTGCGATCTCACAGGGGCACACTGAAGCTTTCTTT | CAISQGHTEAFF
TRBJ2-1 | - | TRBD2 | TRBV3-1/TRBV3-2 | TGTGCCAGCAGCGATAGCGGGAGAGCTTACAATGAGCAGTTCTTC | CASSDSGRAYNEQFF
TRBJ2-3 | - | TRBD2 | TRBV9 | TGTGCCAGCAGAGAGGGACTAGCGGCCACAGATACGCAGTATTTT | CASREGLAATDTQYF
TRBJ1-2 | - | TRBD1 | TRBV11-3 | TGTGCCAGCAGCTTACCTCAAACAGGGGCTGAAAACTATGGCTACACCTTC | CASSLPQTGAENYGYTF
TRBJ1-5 | - | TRBD1 | TRBV27 | TGTGCCAGCAGCCGGACAGGACTTCGTCAGCCCCAGCATTTT | CASSRTGLRQPQHF
TRBJ2-7 | - | - | TRBV7-9 | TGTGCCAGCAGCTTGGGAGCCCCAACCTACGAGCAGTACTTC | CASSLGAPTYEQYF
TRBJ2-3 | - | TRBD1 | TRBV19 | TGTGCCTCCCAGGACAGGCTCTCAGATACGCAGTATTTT | CASQDRLSDTQYF
TRBJ2-7 | - | TRBD2 | TRBV7-8 | TGTGCCAGCAGCCCTAAAGCCGGGACTAGCGGAGCCTACGAGCAGTACTTC | CASSPKAGTSGAYEQYF